Described below is a single TCR beta chain sequence and its context. What it binds is unknown. These data originate in a study of beta chain features in type 1 diabetes. Study-level background: Sorted cells from all samples, numbering 95 million to 140 million, were examined. Overall study results and limits: Naive, central memory and Treg TCRB repertoires appeared more alike in patients than in healthy donors. Among patients with Type 1 diabetes, TCRB CDR3s were moderately but significantly shorter in every one of the four CD4+ subsets.

Since all of the isolated RNA was reverse transcribed, expressed TCRB transcripts were what got sequenced. TCRdb's table, derived via immunoSEQ multiplex PCR, lists solely in-frame clones and lacks some. Of about 400,000 clones in the sample, around 12% were seen once. The V end lost 1 base, the J end lost 5 bases, and 11 bases lay between the germline ends. The CDR3 is made up of 14 amino acids. The germline V gene has CDR1 MNHEY and CDR2 SMNVEV (reference sequence). The TCR sequence derives from a woman between 18 and 29 years old with type 1 diabetes. The sequenced sample was naive CD4+ T cells from blood. The gene calls are TRBV27 and TRBJ1-2; D not resolved. The CDR3 here is CASSLFPAGYGYTF. CDR3 in DNA: TGTGCCAGCAGTTTATTCCCAGCGGGGTATGGCTACACCTTC.